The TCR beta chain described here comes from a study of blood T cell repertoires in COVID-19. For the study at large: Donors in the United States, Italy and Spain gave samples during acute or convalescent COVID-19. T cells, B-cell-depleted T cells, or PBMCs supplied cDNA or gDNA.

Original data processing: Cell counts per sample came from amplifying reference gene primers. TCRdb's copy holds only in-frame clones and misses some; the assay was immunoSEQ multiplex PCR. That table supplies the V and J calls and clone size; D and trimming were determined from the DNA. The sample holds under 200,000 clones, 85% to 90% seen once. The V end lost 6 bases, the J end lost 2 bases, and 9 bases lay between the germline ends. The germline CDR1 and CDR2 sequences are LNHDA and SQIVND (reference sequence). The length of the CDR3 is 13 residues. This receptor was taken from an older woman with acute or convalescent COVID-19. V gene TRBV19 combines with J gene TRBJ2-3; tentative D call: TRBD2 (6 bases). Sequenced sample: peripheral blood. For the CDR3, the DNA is TGTGCCAGTAGCGCGGGGTACACAGATACGCAGTATTTT. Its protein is CASSAGYTDTQYF.